These 27 T cell receptor beta chains originate from one sample sequenced in a study of CD8 T cells in ankylosing spondylitis. TCRdb reprocessed the 5' RACE reads via MiXCR and lists one record per CDR3 protein. The sample consists of approximately 150,000 distinct CDR3 sequences, roughly a third of them appearing once. Input material: synovial fluid, either unsorted or a sorted T cell fraction (not recorded which). Source of these receptors: a male donor with ankylosing spondylitis.

The gene calls are TRBV7-8 and TRBJ1-5, with D possibly TRBD1 on 6 matching bases. Trimming cost V 0 bases and J 6 bases, with 15 bases left between them. This CDR3 region has 16 residues. Per the germline V gene, CDR1 is SGHVS and CDR2 is FQNEAQ. The CDR3 sequence: CASSLATGGRGQPQHF. DNA of the CDR3: TGTGCCAGCAGCTTAGCGACAGGAGGACGTGGTCAGCCCCAGCATTTT. Supplemented by reference TRBV7-8 and TRBJ1-5, the full variable domain reads GAGVSQSPRYKVAKRGQDVALRCDPISGHVSLFWYQQALGQGPEFLTYFQNEAQLDKSGLPSDRFFAERPEGSVSTLKIQRTQQEDSAVYLCASSLATGGRGQPQHFGDGTRLSIL.

The chain has TRBV5-1 and TRBJ2-7; D not certain. V shed 0 bases and J shed 4 bases, with 14 bases lying between them. Germline V CDR1 and CDR2: SGHRS, YFSETQ. There are 15 residues in the CDR3. The CDR3 sequence is CASSLVPVSSYEQYF. CDR3 nucleotide sequence: TGCGCCAGCAGCTTGGTTCCGGTGTCCTCTTACGAGCAGTACTTC.

This clonotype was counted at least ten times. The chain links TRBV12-3 or TRBV12-4 to TRBJ2-1, with no clear D. V lost 3 bases and J lost 10, with 16 bases in between. This CDR3 has 14 amino acids. Here the CDR3 reads CASSFLRYPTEQFF. The CDR3 DNA reads as TGTGCCAGCAGTTTCTTGAGATACCCGACGGAGCAGTTCTTC.

J is TRBJ2-2 and V is TRBV5-6; 10 nucleotides match TRBD2. After removal of 1 base from V and 4 bases from J, the junction contained 10 bases not matched to a gene. The CDR3 length is 18 residues. CDR1 is SGHDT, CDR2 YYEEEE, per germline. The CDR3 spells CASSLWLAGVGITGELFF. For the CDR3, the DNA is TGTGCCAGCAGCTTGTGGCTAGCGGGAGTCGGGATCACCGGGGAGCTGTTTTTT.

V gene TRBV20-1 combines with J gene TRBJ1-1; D remains ambiguous. This CDR3 has 16 residues. Germline V gives CDR1 DFQATT, CDR2 SNEGSKA (reference sequence). The V gene lost 0 bases and the J gene lost 2 bases, with 16 bases spanning the gap. This CDR3 reads CSARDSVEGLNTEAFF. DNA for the CDR3: TGCAGTGCTAGAGATTCCGTCGAAGGGCTAAACACTGAAGCTTTCTTT.

V usage is TRBV2 and J usage is TRBJ1-1; D is perhaps TRBD1 (5 bases). CDR1 is SNHLY, CDR2 FYNNEI, per germline. V lost 9 bases to trimming and J lost 3 bases, with 17 bases between them. The CDR3 is 14 amino acids. CDR3 DNA sequence: TGTGCCAGTCAGATCAGGGATCGGCACACTGAAGCTTTCTTT. It codes for CASQIRDRHTEAFF.

The chain has TRBV20-1 and TRBJ2-5, with D unresolved. The germline CDR1 and CDR2 sequences are DFQATT and SNEGSKA (reference sequence). The CDR3 consists of 16 residues. V lost 3 bases, J lost 5 bases, and 22 bases lay in between. The CDR3 sequence is CSASRVWAGEGETQYF. Here the CDR3 DNA reads TGCAGTGCTAGTAGAGTGTGGGCAGGCGAAGGCGAGACCCAGTACTTC.

V is TRBV3-1 and J is TRBJ2-1; D is undetermined. The CDR3 runs 14 residues. The ends were cut back, 1 base at V and 7 bases at J, with 11 bases in the middle. Germline values: CDR1 LGHDT, CDR2 YNNKEL (reference sequence). CDR3 nucleotides: TGTGCCAGCAGCCAAGGGTTTACAAAAAATGAGCAGTTCTTC. Protein: CASSQGFTKNEQFF.

The genes are TRBV29-1 and TRBJ2-2; no definite D call. The germline V gene has CDR1 SQVTM and CDR2 ANQGSEA. Trimming removed 7 bases from V and 2 bases from J, with 8 bases in between. The CDR3 is 12 residues long. Here the CDR3 reads CSAGRNTGELFF. CDR3 coding DNA: TGCAGCGCCGGACGAAACACCGGGGAGCTGTTTTTT.

The count of this clonotype is one. The chain carries TRBV9 and TRBJ2-2, with D possibly TRBD1 on 6 matching bases. The germline gives CDR1 SGDLS, CDR2 YYNGEE. V gave up 5 bases and J gave up 5 bases, with 16 bases separating them. This CDR3 is built from 15 residues. The CDR3 protein is CASSLDSRHTGELFF. The CDR3 DNA reads TGTGCCAGCAGTCTGGACAGTAGACATACCGGGGAGCTGTTTTTT.

The genes are TRBV30 and TRBJ2-5; 7 bases map to TRBD1. The CDR3 totals 13 residues. Trimming cost V 2 bases and J 5 bases; bases outside gene matches: 5. Looked up from germline, CDR1 is GTSNPN and CDR2 is SVGIG (reference sequence). CDR3 coding DNA: TGTGCCTGGAGTACAGGGGTCGTGGAGACCCAGTACTTC. This gives the protein CAWSTGVVETQYF.

In its sample, this clonotype was seen a few times. The chain has TRBV6-4 and TRBJ2-2; TRBD1 matches 8 bases. Germline values: CDR1 MRHNA, CDR2 SNTAGT. V shed 6 bases, J shed 6 bases, and the junction held 0 bases outside the gene matches. This CDR3 contains 12 residues. The CDR3 here is CASRGQAGELFF. CDR3 DNA: TGTGCCAGCAGGGGACAGGCCGGGGAGCTGTTTTTT.

This clonotype was counted many times. The chain joins TRBV5-1 to TRBJ1-1; 7 bases agree with TRBD1. The J segment lost 7 bases and the V segment lost 5 bases, leaving 8 bases of the junction unmatched. In germline, CDR1 is SGHRS, CDR2 YFSETQ. This CDR3 contains 13 residues. CDR3 nucleotides: TGCGCCAGCAGTCTCCGGGACAGAGTTGAAGCTTTCTTT. Its translation: CASSLRDRVEAFF.

This clonotype was seen only a few times. V is TRBV6-2 or TRBV6-3 and J is TRBJ2-5; 7 bases are a match to TRBD1. CDR1 is MNHEY, CDR2 SVGEGT, per germline. With V trimmed by 6 bases and J by 4 bases, 11 bases remained unmatched. This CDR3 region has 15 residues. CDR3 nucleotide sequence: TGTGCCAGCAGAAACTGGGACAGAGAAGGAGAGACCCAGTACTTC. This codes for CASRNWDREGETQYF.

This clonotype was counted only a few times. The chain employs TRBV6-5 and TRBJ2-1, with D maybe TRBD2 (6 bases). The germline V and J ends were trimmed by 4 bases and 5 bases, with 12 bases remaining between them. The CDR3 has 14 residues. Germline V gene sequence: CDR1 MNHEY, CDR2 SVGAGI. CDR3 DNA: TGTGCCAGCAGTTTGGCGGGGAACAACAATGAGCAGTTCTTC. Protein: CASSLAGNNNEQFF.

This chain connects TRBV12-3 or TRBV12-4 to TRBJ2-7; no clear D. Deletions cut 2 bases from V and 6 bases from J, with 8 bases between. The CDR3 is made up of 12 amino acids. The CDR3: CASSLSAAEQYF. The CDR3 DNA reads TGTGCCAGCAGTTTATCGGCTGCCGAGCAGTACTTC.

This clonotype was recorded a few times. This rearrangement joins TRBV10-3 to TRBJ1-1; no clear D gene. This CDR3 is built from 15 residues. The germline CDR1 and CDR2 sequences are ENHRY and SYGVKD. Trimming shortened V by 4 bases and J by 4 bases, and 16 bases separated the two germline ends. The DNA for the CDR3 is TGTGCCATCAGTGGAGCAGGTAGTGTGGGCACTGAAGCTTTCTTT. This sequence encodes CAISGAGSVGTEAFF.

This clonotype was detected only a few times. The chain has TRBV30 and TRBJ2-1; no firm D call. The CDR3 length is 12 residues. Germline values: CDR1 GTSNPN, CDR2 SVGIG (reference sequence). V shed 4 bases and J shed 5 bases, with 9 bases lying between them. CDR3 nucleotide sequence: TGTGCCTGGAATTCGGCGCACAATGAGCAGTTCTTC. As protein: CAWNSAHNEQFF.

This clonotype counts as medium-sized. The chain recombines TRBV5-1 with TRBJ2-3, with 12 bases matching TRBD2. Germline trimming cut 4 bases from V and 3 bases from J; bases unmatched to any gene: 3. Germline loops: CDR1 SGHRS, CDR2 YFSETQ. The CDR3 spans 15 residues. The CDR3 loop is CASSLGTSGTDTQYF. CDR3 DNA: TGCGCCAGCAGCCTCGGGACTAGCGGGACAGATACGCAGTATTTT.

The CDR3 reads CAWGTQGTGYEQYF. CDR3 DNA sequence: TGTGCCTGGGGGACGCAGGGGACGGGCTACGAGCAGTACTTC. V usage is TRBV30 and J usage is TRBJ2-7; perhaps TRBD1 as D (6 bases). CDR1 is GTSNPN and CDR2 is SVGIG in the germline V gene (reference sequence). Deletions cut 5 bases from V and 3 bases from J, with 17 bases between. There are 14 residues in the CDR3. The full variable domain, its missing parts supplied by reference TRBV30 and TRBJ2-7, is SQTIHQWPATLVQPVGSPLSLECTVEGTSNPNLYWYRQAAGRGLQLLFYSVGIGQISSEVPQNLSASRPQDRQFILSSKKLLLSDSGFYLCAWGTQGTGYEQYFGPGTRLTVT.

V and J are TRBV11-2 and TRBJ2-1; 10 bases are shared with TRBD2. With 5 bases clipped from V and 8 bases from J, the junction kept 18 bases outside the gene matches. The CDR3 sequence is 18 residues long. Germline V gene lookup returns CDR1 SGHAT and CDR2 FQNNGV. CDR3 DNA: TGTGCCAGCAGCGGCCACAAGGAGTTTAGCGGGGGGCGGGATGAGCAGTTCTTC. Amino acid sequence: CASSGHKEFSGGRDEQFF.

This clonotype was observed a handful of times. J is TRBJ1-1 and V is TRBV9; D might be TRBD1 (5 bases). Per germline, CDR1 SGDLS and CDR2 YYNGEE. Deletions cut 0 bases from V and 0 bases from J, with 15 bases between. This CDR3 has 17 amino acids. The CDR3 protein is CASSVGQGNLMNTEAFF. The DNA for the CDR3 is TGTGCCAGCAGCGTAGGTCAGGGAAACCTAATGAACACTGAAGCTTTCTTT.

This clonotype was recorded at least ten times. The rearrangement joins TRBV7-2 to TRBJ2-1; D uncertain. Germline assignment: CDR1 SGHTA and CDR2 FQGNSA. V was clipped by 1 base and J by 6 bases, with 7 bases between them. The CDR3 is 13 residues long. In DNA, the CDR3 is TGTGCCAGCAGCTTAGGAATCGGCAATGAGCAGTTCTTC. Translated, it gives CASSLGIGNEQFF.

V usage is TRBV20-1 and J usage is TRBJ2-7; D gene unclear. Germline lookup yields CDR1 DFQATT and CDR2 SNEGSKA (reference sequence). Trimming removed 6 bases from V and 7 bases from J, with 13 bases in between. This CDR3 spans 11 amino acids. The CDR3 nucleotides read TGCAGTGCCCCGACTCCTACTGAGCAGTACTTC. It encodes CSAPTPTEQYF.

The CDR3 is CASSLVGKETQYF. Here the CDR3 DNA reads TGCGCCAGCAGCTTGGTGGGAAAAGAGACCCAGTACTTC. The chain uses TRBV5-1 and TRBJ2-5; D is unresolved. CDR1 is SGHRS and CDR2 is YFSETQ in the germline V gene. Trimming removed 0 bases from V and 3 bases from J, with 6 bases in between. The CDR3 covers 13 residues.

This clonotype appeared a few times. The chain is built from TRBV2 and TRBJ1-1, with a possible D match to TRBD1 (5 bases). This CDR3 is built from 16 residues. CDR1 is SNHLY, CDR2 FYNNEI, per germline. Trimming pared 5 bases from V and 4 bases from J, leaving 20 bases between. The DNA of the CDR3 is TGTGCCAGCAGTCCCCGGAGCAGGGTCTCGGGCACTGAAGCTTTCTTT. Translation: CASSPRSRVSGTEAFF.

V usage is TRBV5-1 and J usage is TRBJ2-7; 8 bases align to TRBD1. Germline loops: CDR1 SGHRS, CDR2 YFSETQ. The CDR3 length is 16 residues. J lost 5 bases, V lost 4 bases, and 14 bases had no gene match. CDR3 DNA sequence: TGCGCCAGCAGCCCCCTGACAGGGGAATTTGGGGACGAGCAGTACTTC. This translates into CASSPLTGEFGDEQYF. The whole variable domain, remainder taken from reference TRBV5-1 and TRBJ2-7, is KAGVTQTPRYLIKTRGQQVTLSCSPISGHRSVSWYQQTPGQGLQFLFEYFSETQRNKGNFPGRFSGRQFSNSRSEMNVSTLELGDSALYLCASSPLTGEFGDEQYFGPGTRLTVT.